The 26 T cell receptor beta chains reported below all come from one sample, sequenced in a study of blood T cell repertoires in COVID-19. Here immunoSEQ multiplex PCR was the method, and the copy in TCRdb shows in-frame clones only, minus some. The sample has 200,000 to 250,000 clones, about four fifths seen once; the top ten hold over 6.5%. The sample consisted of peripheral blood. The receptors derive from a woman aged 80 or older with COVID-19, enrolled during active disease.

This rearrangement joins TRBV7-2 to TRBJ2-2; D gene unclear. The V gene lost 6 bases and the J gene lost 9 bases, with 14 bases spanning the gap. Germline V gene lookup returns CDR1 SGHTA and CDR2 FQGNSA. The CDR3 is made up of 13 amino acids. The CDR3 DNA sequence: TGTGCCAGCAGGTTCGCGGCAAAAAGGGAGCTGTTTTTT. It translates to CASRFAAKRELFF.

The CDR3 coding sequence is TGTGCCACCAGCAGTGAAGCGGGAGGCTACAATGAGCAGTTCTTC. Protein sequence: CATSSEAGGYNEQFF. The chain uses TRBV15 and TRBJ2-1, with TRBD2 identical over 9 bases. Germline CDR1 LNHNV, CDR2 YYDKDF (reference sequence). With 3 bases clipped from V and 3 bases from J, the junction kept 3 bases outside the gene matches. This CDR3 has 15 amino acids.

The chain combines TRBV5-1 with TRBJ2-1, with a weak D call TRBD1 (5 bases). The length of the CDR3 is 12 residues. Germline V gives CDR1 SGHRS, CDR2 YFSETQ. Trimming left V 2 bases short and J 10 bases short, with 10 bases between. For the CDR3, the DNA is TGCGCCAGCAGCTTAACAGGTGACGAGCAGTTCTTC. This gives the protein CASSLTGDEQFF.

This chain uses TRBV5-8 with TRBJ2-3, with 10 bases that match TRBD1. CDR3 length: 16 amino acids. In germline, CDR1 is SGHTS, CDR2 YDEGEE. With V trimmed by 2 bases and J by 1 base, 4 bases remained unmatched. The CDR3 reads CASSFSGTGGTDTQYF. CDR3 nucleotide sequence: TGTGCCAGCAGCTTCTCCGGGACAGGGGGCACAGATACGCAGTATTTT. Filled out from reference TRBV5-8 and TRBJ2-3, the complete variable domain reads EAGVTQSPTHLIKTRGQQATLRCSPISGHTSVYWYQQALGLGLQFLLWYDEGEERNRGNFPPRFSGRQFPNYSSELNVNALELEDSALYLCASSFSGTGGTDTQYFGPGTRLTVL.

The V and J genes are TRBV15 and TRBJ2-5; no definite D call. This CDR3 comprises 13 residues. In germline, CDR1 is LNHNV, CDR2 YYDKDF (reference sequence). V lost 1 base to trimming and J lost 2 bases, with 5 bases between them. The CDR3 nucleotides are TGTGCCACCAGCAGAGGGCAGCAAGAGACCCAGTACTTC. Encoded protein: CATSRGQQETQYF.

This chain uses TRBV15 with TRBJ1-1; D uncertain. The CDR3 has 14 residues. The germline CDR1 and CDR2 sequences are LNHNV and YYDKDF (reference sequence). V lost 4 bases to trimming and J lost 7 bases, with 16 bases between them. CDR3 loop: CATSKILSGSEAFF. The CDR3, as DNA: TGTGCCACCAGCAAGATACTCTCGGGGAGTGAAGCTTTCTTT.

The J gene is TRBJ1-1, the V gene TRBV19; weak D call: TRBD1 (5 bases). V was pared by 7 bases and J by 7 bases, with 22 bases between. Germline CDR1 reads LNHDA; CDR2 reads SQIVND (reference sequence). The CDR3 is 15 amino acids. The CDR3 coding sequence is TGTGCCAGTACTACCTCGACAAGGGGCTTGGTTGAAGCTTTCTTT. Amino acid sequence: CASTTSTRGLVEAFF.

The chain links TRBV6-6 to TRBJ1-1; D ambiguous. V was cut by 8 bases and J by 2 bases, with 15 bases left in between. This CDR3 is built from 14 residues. Germline lookup yields CDR1 MNHNY and CDR2 SVGAGI (reference sequence). CDR3 nucleotides: TGTGCCAGCGGAGACCCTTTGCTAAACACTGAAGCTTTCTTT. It translates to CASGDPLLNTEAFF.

The rearrangement uses TRBV5-1 and TRBJ1-2, with 7 positions matching TRBD1. V lost 2 bases and J lost 2; bases outside the gene matches: 0. Per the germline V gene, CDR1 is SGHRS and CDR2 is YFSETQ. The CDR3 sequence is 13 residues long. The CDR3 DNA reads TGCGCCAGCAGCTTACAGGGGAACTATGGCTACACCTTC. It yields the protein CASSLQGNYGYTF.

The rearrangement joins TRBV12-3 or TRBV12-4 to TRBJ1-1; D remains unclear. This CDR3 spans 12 amino acids. The V end lost 1 base, the J end lost 5 bases, and 5 bases lay between the germline ends. The DNA for the CDR3 is TGTGCCAGCAGTTTAGGAGTAACTGAAGCTTTCTTT. It specifies CASSLGVTEAFF.

The chain is built from TRBV7-2 and TRBJ2-1; D perhaps matches TRBD2 (6 bases). The CDR3 covers 15 residues. V was pared by 1 base and J by 3 bases, with 10 bases between. Germline-derived CDR1 and CDR2 are SGHTA and FQGNSA. The CDR3 DNA reads TGTGCCAGCAGCTTAGGGTGGGGGGTCTACAATGAGCAGTTCTTC. It encodes CASSLGWGVYNEQFF.

J is TRBJ2-7 and V is TRBV3-1 (or the pseudogene TRBV3-2); the match to TRBD2 covers 7 bases. Germline CDR1 is LGHDT and CDR2 is YNNKEL (reference sequence). This CDR3 is 15 amino acids long. The V gene end was trimmed by 0 bases and the J gene end by 6 bases; junction bases not matched to a gene: 8. The CDR3 protein is CASSQDSQGLREQYF. The CDR3 bases are TGTGCCAGCAGCCAAGATAGCCAGGGACTACGCGAGCAGTACTTC.

Here the CDR3 DNA reads TGTGCCAGCAGCGCCCAGGCGGGGGGTAACACTGAAGCTTTCTTT. Translating gives CASSAQAGGNTEAFF. This chain uses TRBV3-1 (or the pseudogene TRBV3-2) with TRBJ1-1, with D perhaps matching TRBD1 (5 bases). Trimming took off 5 bases at V and 2 bases at J, with 15 bases between the two ends. The CDR3 spans 15 residues. Germline CDR1 LGHDT, CDR2 YNNKEL (reference sequence).

The chain combines TRBV10-3 with TRBJ1-6; D is unresolved. Per the germline V gene, CDR1 is ENHRY and CDR2 is SYGVKD. Trimming removed 8 bases from V and 7 bases from J, with 18 bases in between. There are 15 residues in the CDR3. The CDR3 here is CAIAPHEVDNSPLHF. DNA for the CDR3: TGTGCCATCGCCCCACACGAGGTAGACAATTCACCCCTCCACTTT.

The gene calls are TRBV5-1 and TRBJ1-1; tentatively, D is TRBD1 (5 bases). In germline, CDR1 is SGHRS, CDR2 YFSETQ. The V end lost 3 bases, the J end lost 3 bases, and 12 bases lay between the germline ends. The CDR3 spans 14 residues. The CDR3 nucleotides are TGCGCCAGCAGCTATCGACGGGGGGACACTGAAGCTTTCTTT. Translating it yields CASSYRRGDTEAFF. The full variable domain, its missing parts supplied by reference TRBV5-1 and TRBJ1-1, is KAGVTQTPRYLIKTRGQQVTLSCSPISGHRSVSWYQQTPGQGLQFLFEYFSETQRNKGNFPGRFSGRQFSNSRSEMNVSTLELGDSALYLCASSYRRGDTEAFFGQGTRLTVV.

The rearrangement joins TRBV5-1 to TRBJ1-1, with TRBD1 as a possible D gene (5 bases). The CDR3 runs to 14 residues. Per germline, CDR1 SGHRS and CDR2 YFSETQ. Trimming took off 4 bases at V and 1 base at J, with 11 bases between the two ends. The DNA for the CDR3 is TGCGCCAGCAGCGAAGGCGGGGGGAACACTGAAGCTTTCTTT. It codes for CASSEGGGNTEAFF.

The chain joins TRBV2 to TRBJ2-3, with 7 bases that match TRBD1. This CDR3 has 12 residues. Trimming at V came to 6 bases and at J to 5 bases, leaving 2 bases not matched to a gene. From germline, CDR1 is SNHLY and CDR2 FYNNEI. CDR3 amino acids: CASRGGGDTQYF. CDR3 sequence (DNA): TGTGCCAGCAGAGGGGGCGGAGATACGCAGTATTTT.

This clone turned up a few times. The V and J genes are TRBV28 and TRBJ2-2; 7 positions match TRBD1. The CDR3 has 14 residues. In germline, CDR1 is MDHEN, CDR2 SYDVKM. Germline trimming cut 8 bases from V and 4 bases from J; bases unmatched to any gene: 7. CDR3 nucleotide sequence: TGTGCCAGCCAGGCAGGGGGAGTCACCGGGGAGCTGTTTTTT. Its protein is CASQAGGVTGELFF.

This sequence joins TRBV9 and TRBJ2-1; TRBD2 matches at 14 bases. J gave up 12 bases and V 3 bases, and 8 bases lay outside the gene matches. Germline V CDR1 and CDR2: SGDLS, YYNGEE. This CDR3 spans 15 amino acids. CDR3 bases: TGTGCCAGCAGCGCCGGGGGACTAGCGGGAGTGGGGCAGTTCTTC. It yields the protein CASSAGGLAGVGQFF.

The rearrangement joins TRBV5-1 to TRBJ2-3, with 8 bases aligning to TRBD1. V lost 0 bases to trimming and J lost 1 base; unmatched junction nucleotides: 4. This CDR3 is built from 16 residues. Germline CDR1 reads SGHRS; CDR2 reads YFSETQ. CDR3 residues: CASSLEGQEGTDTQYF. In DNA form, the CDR3 reads TGCGCCAGCAGCTTGGAGGGACAGGAGGGCACAGATACGCAGTATTTT.

This clone has a single count. CDR3 region: CASSQWTGEKLFF. In DNA, the CDR3 is TGTGCCAGCAGCCAATGGACAGGGGAAAAACTGTTTTTT. The chain joins TRBV3-1 (or the pseudogene TRBV3-2) to TRBJ1-4; 8 bases fit TRBD1. After removal of 2 bases from V and 8 bases from J, the junction contained 1 base not matched to a gene. The CDR3 is 13 residues long. Germline V gives CDR1 LGHDT, CDR2 YNNKEL (reference sequence).

This clone has a single count. The J gene is TRBJ2-7, the V gene TRBV20-1, with D possibly TRBD1 on 5 matching bases. CDR3 length equals 10 residues. Germline V gives CDR1 DFQATT, CDR2 SNEGSKA (reference sequence). Trimming stripped 6 bases from V and 8 bases from J, with 11 bases between. The DNA of the CDR3 is TGCAGTGCAATGGACAATCAGCAGTACTTC. Translated, it gives CSAMDNQQYF.

The chain recombines TRBV6-1 with TRBJ1-4; D not certain. V lost 2 bases and J 8 bases, leaving 15 bases between the germline ends. CDR3 size: 15 residues. Germline V gene data show CDR1 as MNHNS and CDR2 as SASEGT. CDR3 sequence reads: CASSERPPPGEKLFF. The CDR3 bases are TGTGCCAGCAGTGAACGGCCCCCCCCCGGGGAAAAACTGTTTTTT.

This clone was found a few times. J is TRBJ2-1 and V is TRBV5-1, with D uncertain. V was cut by 0 bases and J by 0 bases, with 10 bases left in between. This CDR3 has 16 residues. Germline V gene sequence: CDR1 SGHRS, CDR2 YFSETQ. The CDR3 nucleotides read TGCGCCAGCAGCTTGGGGGCCGGTAGCTCCTACAATGAGCAGTTCTTC. Protein product: CASSLGAGSSYNEQFF.

Here the CDR3 reads CASSLVRARRMNTEAFF. The DNA of the CDR3 is TGTGCCAGCAGTTTGGTCCGGGCTCGGAGGATGAACACTGAAGCTTTCTTT. This rearrangement joins TRBV28 to TRBJ1-1; D unclear. CDR3 length: 17 residues. The germline V gene encodes CDR1 MDHEN and CDR2 SYDVKM. Trimming removed 3 bases at V and 0 bases at J, with 17 bases between.

About this clone: This may stem from a read error, because a much larger clone lies one nucleotide away. In nucleotides, the CDR3 is TGTGCCAGCAGCCAACAGGGGATGAACACTGAAGCTTTCTTT. Protein: CASSQQGMNTEAFF. The chain couples TRBV2 to TRBJ1-1, with 7 nucleotides matching TRBD1. The CDR3 length is 14 residues. Looked up from germline, CDR1 is SNHLY and CDR2 is FYNNEI. V was clipped by 6 bases and J by 0 bases; unmatched bases: 4.